The clone carrying this T cell receptor (beta chain) has just one count. Its antigen remains unknown. RNA transcripts provided the source from which TCR beta CDR3 regions were amplified. TCR CDR3 underwent first-round RT-PCR with the HTBI primer set. TCRdb called the multiplex PCR reads again in MiXCR, with one record for every CDR3 protein. The sample holds hundreds of thousands of distinct CDR3 sequences; 45% are singletons and the top ten take more than 7%. The sample originates from a study of T cells in Graves' hyperthyroidism and ophthalmopathy. Study conclusions and caveats: Most thyroid clonotypes expanded above 0.001 appeared in blood too.

Exclusion criteria comprised uncontrolled infection, other autoimmune disease, pregnancy or lactation. V lost 4 bases and J lost 2; bases outside the gene matches: 3. The CDR3 is made up of 16 amino acids. Germline CDR1 is SQVTM and CDR2 is ANQGSEA. The sequence was obtained from an adult man with Graves' disease, either hyperthyroidism or ophthalmopathy (not recorded which). What was sequenced was peripheral blood or thyroid tissue (not recorded which). The chain has TRBV29-1 and TRBJ2-3, with 16 bases aligning to TRBD2. The CDR3 DNA reads TGCAGCGTTGTGGGACTAGCGGGGGGGTACACAGATACGCAGTATTTT. This encodes CSVVGLAGGYTDTQYF.